The sequence of this T cell receptor (beta chain) was determined in a study of blood T cell repertoires in COVID-19. Study-level information: T cells, B-cell-depleted T cells, or PBMCs provided the cDNA or gDNA that served as material.

The CDR3 has 13 amino acids. Germline V gene lookup returns CDR1 SEHNR and CDR2 FQNEAQ (reference sequence). Trimming removed 5 bases from V and 2 bases from J, with 9 bases in between. Authors' methods: Reference gene primer amplification in the assay estimated nucleated cell counts. TCRdb's copy holds only in-frame clones and misses some; the assay was immunoSEQ multiplex PCR. That table supplies the V and J calls and clone size; D and trimming were determined from the DNA. The table lists roughly 76,000 clones, about 69% of them singletons, with under 25% in the top ten. This clonotype was sampled from a man aged 70-80 years with acute or convalescent COVID-19. The chain employs TRBV7-9 and TRBJ1-1; maybe TRBD1 (5 bases). Sequenced: peripheral blood. Here the CDR3 DNA reads TGTGCCAGCAGCCAACAGGTAAACACTGAAGCTTTCTTT. Its translation: CASSQQVNTEAFF. Supplemented by reference TRBV7-9 and TRBJ1-1, the full variable domain reads DTGVSQNPRHKITKRGQNVTFRCDPISEHNRLYWYRQTLGQGPEFLTYFQNEAQLEKSRLLSDRFSAERPKGSFSTLEIQRTEQGDSAMYLCASSQQVNTEAFFGQGTRLTVV.